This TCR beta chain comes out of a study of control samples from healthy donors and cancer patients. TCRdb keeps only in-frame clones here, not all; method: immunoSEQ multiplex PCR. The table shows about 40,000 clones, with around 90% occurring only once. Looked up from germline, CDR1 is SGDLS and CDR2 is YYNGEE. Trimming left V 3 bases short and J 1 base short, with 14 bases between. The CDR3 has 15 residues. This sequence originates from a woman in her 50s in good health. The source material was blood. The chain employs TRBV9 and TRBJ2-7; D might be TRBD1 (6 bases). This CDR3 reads CASSAAGESSYEQYF. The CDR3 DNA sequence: TGTGCCAGCAGCGCCGCAGGGGAATCATCCTACGAGCAGTACTTC.